Here is one T cell receptor (beta chain) with its context. Its antigen remains unknown. Sequencing relied on a cDNA template that was reverse transcribed from extracted RNA. Profiled with immunoSEQ multiplex PCR; TCRdb holds only in-frame clones, not every one. The repertoire has about 140,000 clones, around 82% of them found once; the top ten carry around 25%. This specimen belongs to a study of CD8+ T cells in alopecia areata. Regarding the study as a whole: Patients displayed less clarity in TCR sharing than mice, a finding possibly related to HLA.

This sample's treatment: oral pan-JAK inhibitor, 5-10 mg twice daily. Alopecia areata patients provided lesional scalp punch biopsies and peripheral blood. The J segment lost 1 base and the V segment lost 4 bases, leaving 6 bases of the junction unmatched. CDR1 and CDR2 from the germline V gene are MGHRA and YSYEKL. The CDR3 runs 18 residues. This receptor was identified in a human donor with alopecia areata. This rearrangement joins TRBV4-1 to TRBJ2-3, with 15 bases identical to TRBD2. The sample was CD8+ T cells sorted from blood, taken at week 4, from a patient treated with tofacitinib. DNA for the CDR3: TGCGCCAGCAGCCGCGGACTAGCGGGGGGGCCAGGCACAGATACGCAGTATTTT. Translated: CASSRGLAGGPGTDTQYF.